Listed below are T cell receptor beta chains from one sample, sequenced in a study of blood T cell repertoires in COVID-19. The table came from immunoSEQ multiplex PCR; TCRdb's copy has only in-frame clones and leaves some out. This table holds tens of thousands of clones, around 89% found once. The sample taken for sequencing was peripheral blood. These receptors all come from a woman aged 55-69 years with COVID-19, enrolled during active disease. CDR3s include the opening cysteine and the closing phenylalanine or tryptophan. Each record gives: CDR3 protein, CDR3 DNA, clone size, D gene, V gene, J gene. The D gene is left open where the match is weak. Where a row states a size, it is once, few, many or the class of an expanded clone; other rows omit it.

CDR3 protein: CASSPRVGRGETQYF; CDR3 DNA: TGTGCCAGCAGCCCCAGGGTCGGGAGAGGAGAGACCCAGTACTTC; clone size: NA; D gene: NA; V gene: TRBV14; J gene: TRBJ2-5
CDR3 protein: CASSQDGPSGRYETQYF; CDR3 DNA: TGTGCCAGCAGCCAAGACGGGCCTAGCGGGAGGTATGAGACCCAGTACTTC; clone size: NA; D gene: TRBD2; V gene: TRBV4-2; J gene: TRBJ2-5
CDR3 protein: CASSLDEGMWTEAFF; CDR3 DNA: TGCGCCAGCAGCTTGGATGAGGGAATGTGGACTGAAGCTTTCTTT; clone size: few; D gene: NA; V gene: TRBV5-1; J gene: TRBJ1-1
CDR3 protein: CATSDFLRGGYTF; CDR3 DNA: TGTGCCACCAGTGATTTTCTCCGAGGTGGCTACACCTTC; clone size: NA; D gene: NA; V gene: TRBV24-1; J gene: TRBJ1-2
CDR3 protein: CASSLGTATNEKLFF; CDR3 DNA: TGTGCCAGCAGCTTAGGGACAGCAACTAATGAAAAACTGTTTTTT; clone size: once; D gene: NA; V gene: TRBV11-3; J gene: TRBJ1-4
CDR3 protein: CATKRDSSTEAFF; CDR3 DNA: TGTGCCACCAAGAGGGACAGCTCCACTGAAGCTTTCTTT; clone size: NA; D gene: TRBD1; V gene: TRBV24-1; J gene: TRBJ1-1
CDR3 protein: CASSRDRVYQPQHF; CDR3 DNA: TGTGCCAGTAGTAGGGACAGGGTTTATCAGCCCCAGCATTTT; clone size: NA; D gene: TRBD1; V gene: TRBV19; J gene: TRBJ1-5
CDR3 protein: CASSDRGGYTF; CDR3 DNA: TGTGCCAGCAGTGATAGGGGTGGCTACACCTTC; clone size: NA; D gene: NA; V gene: TRBV6-1; J gene: TRBJ1-2
CDR3 protein: CASSLGAGTGELFF; CDR3 DNA: TGCGCCAGCAGCTTGGGGGCCGGCACCGGGGAGCTGTTTTTT; clone size: NA; D gene: NA; V gene: TRBV5-1; J gene: TRBJ2-2
CDR3 protein: CASSWGTGLYEQYF; CDR3 DNA: TGTGCCAGCAGCTGGGGGACAGGGTTATACGAGCAGTACTTC; clone size: NA; D gene: TRBD1; V gene: TRBV7-2; J gene: TRBJ2-7
CDR3 protein: CASSSIGTANGEQFF; CDR3 DNA: TGTGCCAGCAGTTCCATCGGGACAGCAAACGGGGAGCAGTTCTTC; clone size: NA; D gene: TRBD1; V gene: TRBV27; J gene: TRBJ2-1
CDR3 protein: CASSDGRLADEQYF; CDR3 DNA: TGTGCCAGTAGTGATGGGAGACTAGCGGACGAGCAGTACTTC; clone size: NA; D gene: TRBD2; V gene: TRBV19; J gene: TRBJ2-7
CDR3 protein: CASSRERADTQYF; CDR3 DNA: TGCGCCAGCAGTCGGGAGCGCGCAGATACGCAGTATTTT; clone size: NA; D gene: NA; V gene: TRBV5-1; J gene: TRBJ2-3
CDR3 protein: CASIGQGNHEQYF; CDR3 DNA: TGTGCCAGCATTGGACAGGGGAACCACGAGCAGTACTTC; clone size: NA; D gene: TRBD1; V gene: TRBV27; J gene: TRBJ2-7
CDR3 protein: CASSATRGQGEETQYF; CDR3 DNA: TGTGCCAGCAGTGCCACCAGGGGGCAGGGGGAAGAGACCCAGTACTTC; clone size: NA; D gene: TRBD1; V gene: TRBV6-1; J gene: TRBJ2-5
CDR3 protein: CASRRETGNYGYTF; CDR3 DNA: TGTGCCAGCAGACGAGAGACAGGGAACTATGGCTACACCTTC; clone size: few; D gene: TRBD1; V gene: TRBV28; J gene: TRBJ1-2
CDR3 protein: CASSGTGPYEQYF; CDR3 DNA: TGTGCCAGCAGTGGGACAGGACCCTACGAGCAGTACTTC; clone size: NA; D gene: TRBD1; V gene: TRBV25-1; J gene: TRBJ2-7
CDR3 protein: CASSPGLGAPFF; CDR3 DNA: TGTGCCAGCAGCCCGGGACTAGGGGCGCCGTTCTTC; clone size: NA; D gene: TRBD2; V gene: TRBV7-6; J gene: TRBJ2-1
CDR3 protein: CASYGTDSRTQYF; CDR3 DNA: TGTGCCAGTTACGGTACGGACTCGAGGACCCAGTACTTC; clone size: NA; D gene: NA; V gene: TRBV6-5; J gene: TRBJ2-5
CDR3 protein: CAISHGQGDTEAFF; CDR3 DNA: TGTGCCATCAGTCACGGACAGGGTGACACTGAAGCTTTCTTT; clone size: NA; D gene: TRBD1; V gene: TRBV10-3; J gene: TRBJ1-1